Sequencing of this T cell receptor beta chain was carried out in a study of T-cell reconstitution after alpha-beta-depleted transplantation in children (dated by TCRdb to about 2016). About the investigation overall: Using TCR repertoire profiling, the study followed T-cell immune reconstitution in a quantitative way in children after TCRalphabeta/CD19-depleted allogeneic hematopoietic cell transplantation.

The receptor library was made with PCR. TCRdb shows the sequencer as Illumina HiSeq 2500. To normalize quantification of the TCRbeta repertoire, the TCR libraries were built with molecular barcoding that relied on unique molecular identifiers. The raw public reads went through TCRdb reprocessing: fastp at Q25, MiXCR clone calling, in-frame beta chains kept. Duplicate CDR3 protein sequences are folded into a single record with the most common DNA and genes. This sample lists roughly 570,000 distinct CDR3 sequences; roughly a quarter were detected once. Of the sample, under 45% falls within the top ten clones. This specimen's treatment or condition label, interpreted: allogeneic hematopoietic cell transplantation with graft depleted of TCRalphabeta T cells and CD19 B cells. Transplant recipients were children who received TCRalphabeta/CD19-depleted allogeneic hematopoietic cell grafts. The paper as a whole reports these results and caveats: About two months after transplant, the apparently early recovery of alphabetaT-cell counts reportedly depended on just several hundred clones that had expanded rapidly and came from non-depleted graft cells. In some patients, the high TCRbeta diversity seen at day 60 was put down to recipient T cells and intrathymic progenitors that had survived conditioning. Over the following months the frequencies of hyperexpanded clones went down, and after one year T-cell counts and TCRbeta diversity were mostly credited to newly produced T cells.

This clonotype was detected only a few times. Its antigen remains undetermined. Base qualities are not provided; no much larger clone lies one nucleotide away. The source material was PBMCs, sampled before TCRalphabeta/CD19-depleted stem cell transplant. This clonotype originated in a boy under two years old with Wiskott-Aldrich syndrome, due to receive a stem cell transplant.

The DNA is as follows: TGTGCCAGCAGCCGACCTAATGGGGACGCAGGAGCGGAGACCCAGTACTTC. Its protein reads: CASSRPNGDAGAETQYF. The chain is assembled from TRBV12-3 or TRBV12-4 and TRBJ2-5; the D segment may tentatively be TRBD1 or TRBD2, each giving 5 matched bases. V drops 6 bases and J drops 5 bases, leaving 25 bases in between. The CDR3 has 17 amino acids, counting the end cysteine and phenylalanine. Only the CDR3 region is kept as DNA, spanning 51 bases read in frame from base 1.